The clone carrying this T cell receptor (beta chain) was seen a few times. This sample stems from a study of T cells in Graves' hyperthyroidism and ophthalmopathy. RNA transcripts were the template for amplifying TCR beta CDR3 regions. RT-PCR in the first round (using the HTBI primer set) targeted the TCR CDR3. From the multiplex PCR reads, TCRdb called clonotypes with MiXCR, one entry per CDR3 protein. The sample records approximately 350,000 distinct CDR3 sequences, around 15% being singletons. CDR1 is DFQATT and CDR2 is SNEGSKA in the germline V gene (reference sequence). The J segment lost 9 bases and the V segment lost 6 bases, leaving 13 bases of the junction unmatched. This CDR3 region has 14 residues.

The origin of this receptor is a woman in her fifties or sixties with Graves' ophthalmopathy. The chain joins TRBV20-1 to TRBJ2-1; 8 bases line up with TRBD2. The sequencing input was blood. The CDR3 loop reads CSAEREGRAGEQFF. The CDR3 region has the DNA TGCAGTGCGGAACGGGAGGGCCGAGCGGGTGAGCAGTTCTTC.